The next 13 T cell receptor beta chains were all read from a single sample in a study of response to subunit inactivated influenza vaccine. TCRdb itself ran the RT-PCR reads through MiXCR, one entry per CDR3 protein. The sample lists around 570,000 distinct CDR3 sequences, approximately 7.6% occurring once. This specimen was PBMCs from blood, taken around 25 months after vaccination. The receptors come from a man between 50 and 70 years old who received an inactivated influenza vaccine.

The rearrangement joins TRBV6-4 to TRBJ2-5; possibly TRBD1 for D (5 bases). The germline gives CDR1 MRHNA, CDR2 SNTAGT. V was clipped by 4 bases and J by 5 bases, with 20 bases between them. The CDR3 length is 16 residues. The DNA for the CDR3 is TGTGCCAGCAGTGGCAGACAGTCCAAAGAAGGGGAGACCCAGTACTTC. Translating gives CASSGRQSKEGETQYF.

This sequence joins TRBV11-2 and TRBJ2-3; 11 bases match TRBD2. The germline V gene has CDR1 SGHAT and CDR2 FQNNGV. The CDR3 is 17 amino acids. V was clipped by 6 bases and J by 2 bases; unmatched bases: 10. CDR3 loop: CASRTPGLADHTDTQYF. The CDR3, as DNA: TGTGCCAGCAGAACCCCGGGACTAGCGGACCACACAGATACGCAGTATTTT.

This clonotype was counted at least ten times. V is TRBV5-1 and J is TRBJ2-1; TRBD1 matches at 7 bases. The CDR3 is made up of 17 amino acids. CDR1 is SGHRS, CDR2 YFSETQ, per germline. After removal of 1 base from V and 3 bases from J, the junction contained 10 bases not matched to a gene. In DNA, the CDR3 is TGCGCCAGCAGCTTGAAGGTAGGGCAGGGGGACTACAATGAGCAGTTCTTC. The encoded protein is CASSLKVGQGDYNEQFF.

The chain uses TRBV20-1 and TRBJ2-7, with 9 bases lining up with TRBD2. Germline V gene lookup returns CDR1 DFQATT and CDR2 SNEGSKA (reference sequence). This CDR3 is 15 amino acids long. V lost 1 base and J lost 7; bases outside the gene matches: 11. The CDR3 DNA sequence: TGCAGTGCTAGAGTTCTAGCGGGAACGGGTGTTGAGCAGTACTTC. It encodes CSARVLAGTGVEQYF.

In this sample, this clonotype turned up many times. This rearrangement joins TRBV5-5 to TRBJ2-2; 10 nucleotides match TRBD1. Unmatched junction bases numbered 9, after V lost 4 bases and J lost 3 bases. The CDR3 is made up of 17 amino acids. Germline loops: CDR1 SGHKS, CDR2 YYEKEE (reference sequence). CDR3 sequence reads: CASSALTGGADTGELFF. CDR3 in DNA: TGTGCCAGCAGCGCCCTGACAGGGGGCGCGGACACCGGGGAGCTGTTTTTT.

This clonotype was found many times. The CDR3 protein is CASSHPGQGSTEAFF. The CDR3, as DNA: TGCGCCAGCAGCCACCCGGGACAGGGGAGCACTGAAGCTTTCTTT. The chain has TRBV4-1 and TRBJ1-1, with 10 nucleotides matching TRBD1. J gave up 4 bases and V 3 bases, and 5 bases lay outside the gene matches. Germline lookup yields CDR1 MGHRA and CDR2 YSYEKL. The CDR3 consists of 15 residues.

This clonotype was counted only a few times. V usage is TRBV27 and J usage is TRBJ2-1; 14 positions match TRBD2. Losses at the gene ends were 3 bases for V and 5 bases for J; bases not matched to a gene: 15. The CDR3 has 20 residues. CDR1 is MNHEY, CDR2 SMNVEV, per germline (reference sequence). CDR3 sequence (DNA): TGTGCCAGCAGTTTTTGGGCCATCGGGACTAGCGGGAGATTAAACAATGAGCAGTTCTTC. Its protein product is CASSFWAIGTSGRLNNEQFF.

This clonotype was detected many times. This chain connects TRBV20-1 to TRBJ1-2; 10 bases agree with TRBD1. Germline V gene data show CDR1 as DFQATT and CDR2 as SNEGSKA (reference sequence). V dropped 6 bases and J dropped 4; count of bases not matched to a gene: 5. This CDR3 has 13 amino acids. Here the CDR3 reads CSAQDRGSYGYTF. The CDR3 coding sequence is TGCAGTGCCCAGGACAGGGGGAGCTATGGCTACACCTTC.

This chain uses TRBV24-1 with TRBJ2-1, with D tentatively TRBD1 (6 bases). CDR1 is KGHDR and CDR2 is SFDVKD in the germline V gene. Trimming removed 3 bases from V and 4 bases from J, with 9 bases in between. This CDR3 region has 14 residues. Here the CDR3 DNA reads TGTGCCACCAGTGATCCCGACAGGTACAATGAGCAGTTCTTC. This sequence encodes CATSDPDRYNEQFF.

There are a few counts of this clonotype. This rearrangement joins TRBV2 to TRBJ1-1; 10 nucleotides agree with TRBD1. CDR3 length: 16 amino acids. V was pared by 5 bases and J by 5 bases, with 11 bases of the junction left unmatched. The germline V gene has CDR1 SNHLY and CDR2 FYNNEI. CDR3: CASSKDRGSMSTEAFF. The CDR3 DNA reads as TGTGCCAGCAGTAAGGACAGGGGGTCGATGAGTACTGAAGCTTTCTTT.

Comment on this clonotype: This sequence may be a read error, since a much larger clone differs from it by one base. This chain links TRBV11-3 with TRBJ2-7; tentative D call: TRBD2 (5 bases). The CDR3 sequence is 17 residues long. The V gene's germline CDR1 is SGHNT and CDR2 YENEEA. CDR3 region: CASSLGASPGRRYELYF. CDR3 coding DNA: TGTGCCAGCAGCTTAGGGGCTAGCCCCGGTCGTAGGTACGAGCTGTACTTC.

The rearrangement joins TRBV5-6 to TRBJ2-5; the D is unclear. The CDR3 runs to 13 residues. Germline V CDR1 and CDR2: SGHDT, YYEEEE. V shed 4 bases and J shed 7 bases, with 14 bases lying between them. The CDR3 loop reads CASSLIGPGTQYF. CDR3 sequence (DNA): TGTGCCAGCAGCCTCATTGGTCCTGGGACCCAGTACTTC.

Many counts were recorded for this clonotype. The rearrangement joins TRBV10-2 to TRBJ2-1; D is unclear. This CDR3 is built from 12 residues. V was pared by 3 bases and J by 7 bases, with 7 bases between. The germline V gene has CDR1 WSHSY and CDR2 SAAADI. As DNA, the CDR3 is TGCGCCAGCAGTGAAGGCCTTAATGAGCAGTTCTTC. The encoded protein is CASSEGLNEQFF.